The source of this T cell receptor (beta chain) is a study of beta chain features in type 1 diabetes. Around 120 mL of blood, on average, came from one heparinised draw per donor. Purity above 95% was achieved in all sorted populations. Study-wide findings and caveats: All four CD4+ subsets of Type 1 diabetes patients contained TCRB CDR3s that were moderately but significantly shorter. In these data, an HLA type influence on TCRB rearrangement remained unresolved.

Expressed TCRB transcripts were sequenced, since all the RNA that had been isolated was reverse transcribed. The table came from immunoSEQ multiplex PCR; TCRdb's copy has only in-frame clones and leaves some out. The profile shows approximately 600,000 clones, roughly an eighth of them singletons. The CDR3 is 14 residues long. Deletions cut 8 bases from V and 1 base from J, with 14 bases between. In germline, CDR1 is SEHNR, CDR2 FQNEAQ (reference sequence). Concerning this clone: Its target is unknown.

This TCR was sampled from a man aged 25 to 40 with type 1 diabetes. V and J are TRBV7-9 and TRBJ1-1; the D gene is possibly TRBD1 (5 bases). The sequenced sample was naive CD4+ T cells from blood. CDR3 amino acids: CASATWGRNTEAFF. CDR3 DNA sequence: TGTGCCAGCGCCACGTGGGGGAGGAACACTGAAGCTTTCTTT.